Below, 25 T cell receptor beta chains from the same sample are listed, as sequenced in a study of cytomegalovirus exposure and HLA in healthy donors. The study ran its PCR with 60 Vbeta and 13 Jbeta primers. Method: immunoSEQ multiplex PCR; TCRdb's copy keeps in-frame clones and lacks some. This table holds roughly 150,000 clones, 84% found once. Sequencing was performed on PBMCs. The receptor source for this set is a boy aged 2 to 9 in good health and CMV-seronegative.

V usage is TRBV5-1 and J usage is TRBJ1-2; a possible D gene is TRBD1 (5 bases). Germline CDR1 and CDR2: SGHRS and YFSETQ. CDR3 length: 15 amino acids. V shed 0 bases and J shed 3 bases, with 12 bases lying between them. CDR3 region: CASSLAQGLDYGYTF. The CDR3 DNA reads as TGCGCCAGCAGCTTGGCCCAGGGTTTGGACTATGGCTACACCTTC.

The genes are TRBV6-1 and TRBJ1-2; D is perhaps TRBD1 (6 bases). The CDR3 sequence is 14 residues long. Germline-derived CDR1 and CDR2 are MNHNS and SASEGT. The germline V and J ends were trimmed by 2 bases and 4 bases, with 11 bases remaining between them. CDR3 residues: CASSEMGAIYGYTF. The CDR3 DNA follows: TGTGCCAGCAGTGAAATGGGGGCCATCTATGGCTACACCTTC.

V usage is TRBV5-1 and J usage is TRBJ1-1, with D possibly matching TRBD1 (5 bases). Germline CDR1 reads SGHRS; CDR2 reads YFSETQ. V was cut by 1 base and J by 0 bases, with 13 bases left in between. The CDR3 runs to 16 residues. CDR3 in amino acids: CASSLRGGTVNTEAFF. CDR3 sequence (DNA): TGCGCCAGCAGCTTGAGGGGTGGTACCGTGAACACTGAAGCTTTCTTT. The variable domain in full, completed from reference TRBV5-1 and TRBJ1-1, reads KAGVTQTPRYLIKTRGQQVTLSCSPISGHRSVSWYQQTPGQGLQFLFEYFSETQRNKGNFPGRFSGRQFSNSRSEMNVSTLELGDSALYLCASSLRGGTVNTEAFFGQGTRLTVV.

The rearrangement uses TRBV6-1 and TRBJ2-7; D not resolved. Germline CDR1 and CDR2: MNHNS and SASEGT. The CDR3 covers 14 residues. V was shortened by 9 bases and J by 3 bases, with 18 bases between the two germline ends. CDR3 in amino acids: CASVHTYNYYEQYF. CDR3 nucleotides: TGTGCCAGTGTCCACACATACAACTACTACGAGCAGTACTTC.

On this clone itself: Other DNA sequences within the sample encode an identical CDR3. The V and J genes are TRBV5-1 and TRBJ2-7; 7 bases are shared with TRBD1. The CDR3 sequence is 14 residues long. Germline loops: CDR1 SGHRS, CDR2 YFSETQ. The V and J ends lost 2 bases and 3 bases, in that order; junction bases with no gene match: 5. The CDR3 here is CASSFDRVNYEQYF. The CDR3 nucleotides read TGCGCCAGCAGCTTCGACAGGGTAAACTACGAGCAGTACTTC.

The rearrangement uses TRBV6-6 and TRBJ1-5; 9 nucleotides match TRBD1. V trimming: 4 bases; J trimming: 7 bases; junction bases outside the gene matches: 2. CDR1 is MNHNY and CDR2 is SVGAGI in the germline V gene (reference sequence). The CDR3 consists of 13 residues. CDR3 nucleotides: TGTGCCAGCAGTTGGGACAGGGACCAGCCCCAGCATTTT. It yields the protein CASSWDRDQPQHF.

This chain connects TRBV7-9 to TRBJ2-1; 9 positions match TRBD2. This CDR3 region has 18 residues. V was clipped by 4 bases and J by 2 bases; unmatched bases: 12. Germline loops: CDR1 SEHNR, CDR2 FQNEAQ (reference sequence). The CDR3 DNA sequence: TGTGCCAGCAGCTCTACTGCCCGACTAGCGGCGACCTACAATGAGCAGTTCTTC. Amino acid sequence: CASSSTARLAATYNEQFF.

The chain links TRBV4-2 to TRBJ1-4, with 7 bases lining up with TRBD1. Per the germline V gene, CDR1 is LGHNA and CDR2 is YNFKEQ. After removal of 3 bases from V and 4 bases from J, the junction contained 8 bases not matched to a gene. The CDR3 has 16 amino acids. CDR3 amino acids: CASSHGTQGDNEKLFF. The CDR3 DNA reads as TGTGCCAGCAGCCACGGAACCCAGGGGGATAATGAAAAACTGTTTTTT.

The chain uses TRBV6-5 and TRBJ1-1; 9 bases agree with TRBD1. Germline V gives CDR1 MNHEY, CDR2 SVGAGI. J gave up 0 bases and V 2 bases, and 4 bases lay outside the gene matches. CDR3 length: 16 amino acids. CDR3 sequence: CASSYRTGDMNTEAFF. DNA for the CDR3: TGTGCCAGCAGTTACAGGACAGGGGACATGAACACTGAAGCTTTCTTT.

The chain recombines TRBV7-3 with TRBJ2-3; 15 bases fit TRBD2. The CDR3 totals 20 residues. The junction had 15 bases not matched to a gene; V was cut back by 1 base and J by 7 bases. In germline, CDR1 is SGHTA, CDR2 FQGTGA. Here the CDR3 reads CASSLKARTSGGVFPNTQYF. CDR3 in DNA: TGTGCCAGCAGCTTAAAGGCCCGGACTAGCGGGGGGGTTTTCCCGAATACGCAGTATTTT.

J is TRBJ2-1 and V is TRBV28; 10 bases are shared with TRBD2. Trimming at V came to 6 bases and at J to 2 bases, leaving 7 bases not matched to a gene. The CDR3 consists of 16 residues. Per the germline V gene, CDR1 is MDHEN and CDR2 is SYDVKM. The chain's CDR3 is CASRPQAGGPYNEQFF. The CDR3 bases are TGTGCCAGCAGACCACAAGCGGGAGGGCCCTACAATGAGCAGTTCTTC.

V and J are TRBV19 and TRBJ1-1; perhaps TRBD1 as D (5 bases). The germline CDR1 and CDR2 sequences are LNHDA and SQIVND (reference sequence). The length of the CDR3 is 15 residues. The V end was cut by 6 bases, the J end by 0 bases, with 14 bases between. The CDR3: CASSIPSGVNTEAFF. The CDR3, as DNA: TGTGCCAGTAGCATACCGTCGGGGGTGAACACTGAAGCTTTCTTT.

V usage is TRBV2 and J usage is TRBJ1-1; D is unresolved. The CDR3 loop spans 14 amino acids. Trimming removed 6 bases at V and 3 bases at J, with 14 bases between. The V gene's germline CDR1 is SNHLY and CDR2 FYNNEI. Here the CDR3 DNA reads TGTGCCAGCAGCGAGATATCGCCTGACACTGAAGCTTTCTTT. This gives the protein CASSEISPDTEAFF.

This chain joins TRBV28 and TRBJ1-2; TRBD1 might be the D (6 bases). Germline V gene data show CDR1 as MDHEN and CDR2 as SYDVKM. V dropped 5 bases and J dropped 1 base, with 11 bases sitting between them. This CDR3 is built from 14 residues. Here the CDR3 DNA reads TGTGCCAGCAGTCCAGGACAGTTTAACTATGGCTACACCTTC. Protein product: CASSPGQFNYGYTF.

V gene TRBV9 combines with J gene TRBJ1-2, with 7 bases fitting TRBD1. Germline CDR1 reads SGDLS; CDR2 reads YYNGEE. The CDR3 has 16 amino acids. Trimming at V came to 5 bases and at J to 0 bases, leaving 10 bases not matched to a gene. The CDR3 DNA is TGTGCCAGCAGGGATCAACGACAGGGAGCTAACTATGGCTACACCTTC. Translation gives CASRDQRQGANYGYTF.

There are a few counts of this clone. The rearrangement links TRBV7-2 to TRBJ2-5, with 7 bases that match TRBD2. V was clipped by 2 bases and J by 1 base; unmatched bases: 4. Germline-derived CDR1 and CDR2 are SGHTA and FQGNSA. There are 15 residues in the CDR3. Here the CDR3 DNA reads TGTGCCAGCAGCTTACGACTAGCCCTCCAAGAGACCCAGTACTTC. This codes for CASSLRLALQETQYF.

The genes are TRBV4-1 and TRBJ1-1; D might be TRBD1 (5 bases). Germline V gene lookup returns CDR1 MGHRA and CDR2 YSYEKL. The CDR3 runs to 17 residues. Between the trimmed V and J ends, which lost 0 bases and 4 bases, there was a span of 18 bases. The CDR3 protein is CASSQDVGRGISTEAFF. CDR3 sequence (DNA): TGCGCCAGCAGCCAAGATGTGGGTAGGGGAATATCCACTGAAGCTTTCTTT.

About this clone: Germline and junction disagree at one end, which may indicate a read error. V and J are TRBV7-9 and TRBJ1-1; D not certain. The V gene's germline CDR1 is SEHNR and CDR2 FQNEAQ (reference sequence). This CDR3 comprises 12 residues. CDR3 sequence (DNA): TGTTCCAGCAGCTTAGAAAGCGCTGAAGCTTTCTTT. This sequence encodes CSSSLESAEAFF.

The V call is TRBV29-1, the J call TRBJ2-3; D unclear. CDR1 and CDR2 from the germline V gene are SQVTM and ANQGSEA. With 5 bases removed from V and 2 bases from J, the gap between germline ends came to 14 bases. The CDR3 loop spans 14 amino acids. CDR3 bases: TGCAGCGTTCGAGACATGCCCCCCACAGATACGCAGTATTTT. It is translated as CSVRDMPPTDTQYF.

This clone has only a few counts. The chain has TRBV7-9 and TRBJ1-2; TRBD1 matches at 7 bases. Germline loops: CDR1 SEHNR, CDR2 FQNEAQ (reference sequence). The CDR3 extends over 15 amino acids. Trimming cost V 4 bases and J 2 bases; bases outside gene matches: 7. In DNA, the CDR3 is TGTGCCAGCAGCTCCAGCGGACAGGAAAACTATGGCTACACCTTC. Residues: CASSSSGQENYGYTF.

The gene calls are TRBV5-8 and TRBJ2-7, with 8 bases fitting TRBD1. Germline V gives CDR1 SGHTS, CDR2 YDEGEE. V trimming: 7 bases; J trimming: 2 bases; junction bases outside the gene matches: 11. CDR3 length equals 15 residues. This chain's CDR3 is CASYQIRTGTYEQYF. Here the CDR3 DNA reads TGTGCCAGCTACCAGATCAGGACAGGGACCTACGAGCAGTACTTC.

The genes are TRBV19 and TRBJ2-1; 8 positions agree with TRBD1. This CDR3 is 14 amino acids long. CDR1 and CDR2 (germline): LNHDA, SQIVND (reference sequence). V shed 10 bases, J shed 0 bases, and the junction held 5 bases outside the gene matches. The CDR3 DNA reads TGTGCCAACGGACAGGGCCACTCCTACAATGAGCAGTTCTTC. This gives the protein CANGQGHSYNEQFF.

This chain uses TRBV5-5 with TRBJ1-2, with TRBD1 matching over 7 bases. The CDR3 length is 14 residues. Per the germline V gene, CDR1 is SGHKS and CDR2 is YYEKEE (reference sequence). V shed 3 bases, J shed 4 bases, and the junction held 6 bases outside the gene matches. This chain's CDR3 is CASSSTGAVYGYTF. The CDR3 nucleotides are TGTGCCAGCAGCTCAACAGGGGCCGTCTATGGCTACACCTTC.

The rearrangement uses TRBV7-6 and TRBJ2-3; weak D call: TRBD2 (6 bases). V lost 5 bases and J 0 bases, leaving 18 bases between the germline ends. CDR3 length equals 17 residues. Germline V CDR1 and CDR2: SGHVS, FNYEAQ. The CDR3 reads CASSRGRLVSSTDTQYF. CDR3 bases: TGTGCCAGCAGCAGAGGACGACTAGTTTCTAGCACAGATACGCAGTATTTT.

With respect to this clone: At one boundary the junction diverges from the germline segment, which might be a read error. This chain connects TRBV7-9 to TRBJ2-7; tentative D call: TRBD2 (6 bases). CDR1 is SEHNR, CDR2 FQNEAQ, per germline (reference sequence). The CDR3 covers 14 residues. CDR3 in amino acids: CSSSSPSTSYEQYF. In DNA form, the CDR3 reads TGTTCCAGCAGCTCGCCATCGACTAGCTACGAGCAGTACTTC.